These 10 T cell receptor beta chains were all obtained from the same sample, sequenced in a study of blood T cell repertoires in COVID-19. Data came from immunoSEQ multiplex PCR; TCRdb stores just in-frame clones and leaves some out. Of some 99,000 clones in the sample, 70% to 90% were seen once. Sequencing was carried out using peripheral blood. These receptors were taken from a man in his 70s with acute or convalescent COVID-19.

The J gene is TRBJ1-5, the V gene TRBV28; 7 bases fit TRBD1. Germline V gives CDR1 MDHEN, CDR2 SYDVKM. J was trimmed by 2 bases and V by 8 bases; bases with no gene match: 12. This CDR3 is 16 amino acids long. CDR3 sequence: CASLPTGSFGNQPQHF. The CDR3 coding sequence is TGTGCCAGCTTACCGACAGGGTCCTTCGGCAATCAGCCCCAGCATTTT.

The CDR3 region has the DNA TGTGCCAGCAGTCAACAGGGCTACGAGCAGTACTTC. This codes for CASSQQGYEQYF. The rearrangement uses TRBV27 and TRBJ2-7, with a weak D call TRBD1 (6 bases). The V gene lost 5 bases and the J gene lost 3 bases, with 8 bases spanning the gap. This CDR3 spans 12 amino acids. From germline, CDR1 is MNHEY and CDR2 SMNVEV (reference sequence).

This clone has more than one count but fewer than ten. V gene TRBV3-1 (or the pseudogene TRBV3-2) combines with J gene TRBJ1-6, with a weak D call TRBD1 (6 bases). Trimming took 6 bases from V and 6 from J, leaving 15 bases between them. Germline V gives CDR1 LGHDT, CDR2 YNNKEL (reference sequence). This CDR3 comprises 15 residues. The CDR3 nucleotides read TGTGCCAGCAGAGATTCAGGGGCGGGTAATTCACCCCTCCACTTT. Translating gives CASRDSGAGNSPLHF.

This CDR3 reads CASSWRGIGNQPQHF. CDR3 bases: TGTGCCAGCAGCTGGCGGGGTATCGGCAATCAGCCCCAGCATTTT. The V gene is TRBV5-5, the J gene TRBJ1-5; no firm D call. Trimming cost V 3 bases and J 2 bases, with 12 bases left between them. The germline gives CDR1 SGHKS, CDR2 YYEKEE (reference sequence). The CDR3 is 15 residues long.

This clone was observed a few times. This chain connects TRBV6-5 to TRBJ2-7; 7 bases are shared with TRBD1. The germline V gene has CDR1 MNHEY and CDR2 SVGAGI. The CDR3 is 15 residues long. V lost 0 bases and J lost 1; bases outside the gene matches: 3. The CDR3 nucleotides are TGTGCCAGCAGTTACTCTAAGACAGGGTCCTACGAGCAGTACTTC. Amino acids: CASSYSKTGSYEQYF.

The chain combines TRBV6-2 or TRBV6-3 with TRBJ2-2; D unclear. Trimming cost V 6 bases and J 5 bases, with 7 bases left between them. CDR1 is MNHEY and CDR2 is SVGEGT in the germline V gene. The CDR3 covers 12 residues. In nucleotides, the CDR3 is TGTGCCAGCAGCCACGGGACCGGGGAGCTGTTTTTT. Protein sequence: CASSHGTGELFF.

This sequence joins TRBV7-3 and TRBJ1-3, with D uncertain. The V end was cut by 4 bases, the J end by 2 bases, with 15 bases between. Per germline, CDR1 SGHTA and CDR2 FQGTGA. CDR3 size: 16 residues. The CDR3 sequence is CASSSNPYNPGNTIYF. The CDR3 bases are TGTGCCAGCAGCTCAAATCCTTACAACCCTGGAAACACCATATATTTT.

In this sample, this clone turned up once. This chain uses TRBV28 with TRBJ1-2, with TRBD1 matching over 12 bases. This CDR3 has 16 amino acids. J lost 8 bases, V lost 4 bases, and 11 bases had no gene match. Germline-derived CDR1 and CDR2 are MDHEN and SYDVKM. In nucleotides, the CDR3 is TGTGCCAGCAGTTCCTTGGGACAGGGGGCTCGTATAGGCTACACCTTC. Its translation: CASSSLGQGARIGYTF.

The genes are TRBV29-1 and TRBJ2-1; TRBD1 agrees at 11 bases. The germline V gene has CDR1 SQVTM and CDR2 ANQGSEA. The CDR3 length is 15 residues. V was clipped by 3 bases and J by 8 bases; unmatched bases: 9. The DNA for the CDR3 is TGCAGCGTTGACTATCCCGGGACAGGGGGGTATGAGCAGTTCTTC. Translated: CSVDYPGTGGYEQFF.

The CDR3: CASSLYSASGTDTQYF. CDR3 nucleotide sequence: TGTGCCAGCAGCTTGTACTCGGCTAGCGGCACAGATACGCAGTATTTT. The chain couples TRBV5-6 to TRBJ2-3, with D possibly TRBD2 on 6 matching bases. The CDR3 covers 16 residues. Germline CDR1 and CDR2: SGHDT and YYEEEE. Trimming removed 1 base at V and 1 base at J, with 13 bases between.